A selection of T cell receptor beta chains follows, all from one sample in a study of cytomegalovirus exposure and HLA in healthy donors. The repertoire was sequenced with immunoSEQ multiplex PCR; TCRdb's copy has only in-frame clones and lacks some. The sample carries tens of thousands of clones, over 65% recorded once. The sample consisted of PBMCs. All receptors derive from a man aged 50 to 60 in good health and CMV-seropositive. The CDR3 runs from the conserved cysteine through the conserved F or W. A D gene is named only where the DNA matches it firmly. Only part of the rows carry a size: once, few, many, or a class if the clone is expanded.

abundance: -
v_gene: TRBV7-2
j_gene: TRBJ2-7
d_gene: TRBD2
CDR3nt: TGTGCCAGCAGCTTGGTCGGGGGGGTCAGCTCCTACGAGCAGTACTTC
CDR3aa: CASSLVGGVSSYEQYF

abundance: -
v_gene: TRBV9
j_gene: TRBJ2-5
d_gene: TRBD1
CDR3nt: TGTGCCAGCAGCGGGGGACAGGGGGGAGAGACCCAGTACTTC
CDR3aa: CASSGGQGGETQYF

abundance: few
v_gene: TRBV28
j_gene: TRBJ2-7
d_gene: -
CDR3nt: TGTGCCAGCGGAACAGGGAAATGGCTCGAGCAGTACTTC
CDR3aa: CASGTGKWLEQYF

abundance: -
v_gene: TRBV5-1
j_gene: TRBJ1-3
d_gene: TRBD1
CDR3nt: TGCGCCAGCAGCTTCTTAATCAGGGGGAAGGGAAACACCATATATTTT
CDR3aa: CASSFLIRGKGNTIYF

abundance: -
v_gene: TRBV7-7
j_gene: TRBJ2-5
d_gene: TRBD2
CDR3nt: TGTGCCAGCGGGAGGGGTTCCCAAGAGACCCAGTACTTC
CDR3aa: CASGRGSQETQYF

abundance: -
v_gene: TRBV7-6
j_gene: TRBJ2-5
d_gene: -
CDR3nt: TGTGCCAGCAGCTTTAGCGCGGGAGAGACCCAGTACTTC
CDR3aa: CASSFSAGETQYF

abundance: -
v_gene: TRBV28
j_gene: TRBJ2-7
d_gene: -
CDR3nt: TGTGCCAGCAGTCGACCTTGGGGGGGCGTCGAGCAGTACTTC
CDR3aa: CASSRPWGGVEQYF

abundance: -
v_gene: TRBV10-2
j_gene: TRBJ2-5
d_gene: -
CDR3nt: TGCGCCAGCAGTCTGGGGGGAAGGATGGGAGAGACCCAGTACTTC
CDR3aa: CASSLGGRMGETQYF

abundance: -
v_gene: TRBV5-4
j_gene: TRBJ1-1
d_gene: -
CDR3nt: TGTGCCAGCAGCCCCGGGGGGGGGAGGACTGAAGCTTTCTTT
CDR3aa: CASSPGGGRTEAFF

abundance: -
v_gene: TRBV7-9
j_gene: TRBJ1-1
d_gene: -
CDR3nt: TGTGCCAGCAGCTTGAGGGGACTGATAAGGGAAGCTTTCTTT
CDR3aa: CASSLRGLIREAFF

abundance: few
v_gene: TRBV12-5
j_gene: TRBJ1-4
d_gene: -
CDR3nt: TGTGCTAGTGGCCCTGCAACTAATGAAAAACTGTTTTTT
CDR3aa: CASGPATNEKLFF

abundance: -
v_gene: TRBV11-2
j_gene: TRBJ2-2
d_gene: -
CDR3nt: TGTGCCAGCAGCTTAAGTTCGACTAAGAACGCCGGGGAGCTGTTTTTT
CDR3aa: CASSLSSTKNAGELFF

abundance: -
v_gene: TRBV18
j_gene: TRBJ2-1
d_gene: TRBD1
CDR3nt: TGTGCCAGCTCACCGGGACAGCAGTACAATGAGCAGTTCTTC
CDR3aa: CASSPGQQYNEQFF

abundance: few
v_gene: TRBV5-6
j_gene: TRBJ1-1
d_gene: -
CDR3nt: TGTGCCAGCAGCTGGGGGGGGCGGGGCGGCACTGAAGCTTTCTTT
CDR3aa: CASSWGGRGGTEAFF

abundance: -
v_gene: TRBV4-3
j_gene: TRBJ2-3
d_gene: TRBD2
CDR3nt: TGCGCCAGCAGCCTTGCGGGGGGCCCGGGAAATACGCAGTATTTT
CDR3aa: CASSLAGGPGNTQYF

abundance: -
v_gene: TRBV6-4
j_gene: TRBJ1-5
d_gene: TRBD1
CDR3nt: TGTGCCAGCAGTGACTCGACAGGGGGCAATCAGCCCCAGCATTTT
CDR3aa: CASSDSTGGNQPQHF

abundance: -
v_gene: TRBV7-2
j_gene: TRBJ2-5
d_gene: TRBD2
CDR3nt: TGTGCCAGCAGCTTAGGAGGAGCGGGGGCGGGAGAGACCCAGTACTTC
CDR3aa: CASSLGGAGAGETQYF

abundance: few
v_gene: TRBV11-3
j_gene: TRBJ2-3
d_gene: -
CDR3nt: TGTGCCAGCAGCTCCCCTAGTCAGGGGACAGATACGCAGTATTTT
CDR3aa: CASSSPSQGTDTQYF

abundance: -
v_gene: TRBV6-6
j_gene: TRBJ2-5
d_gene: TRBD1
CDR3nt: TGTGCCAGCAGTTACAACCTGGGACAGCAAGAGACCCAGTACTTC
CDR3aa: CASSYNLGQQETQYF

abundance: -
v_gene: TRBV10-3
j_gene: TRBJ1-1
d_gene: -
CDR3nt: TGTGCCATCAGTGAGTCCGACAGACTGAACACTGAAGCTTTCTTT
CDR3aa: CAISESDRLNTEAFF

abundance: few
v_gene: TRBV6-1
j_gene: TRBJ2-7
d_gene: -
CDR3nt: TGTGCCAGCAGTTACACCCACGAGCAGTACTTC
CDR3aa: CASSYTHEQYF

abundance: few
v_gene: TRBV28
j_gene: TRBJ2-5
d_gene: -
CDR3nt: TGTGCCAGCAGTTTAGGAGGGCGAGAGACCCAGTACTTC
CDR3aa: CASSLGGRETQYF

abundance: few
v_gene: TRBV5-4
j_gene: TRBJ2-2
d_gene: TRBD2
CDR3nt: TGTGCCAGCAGCTCGGGACTAGCTGTCGGGGAGCTGTTTTTT
CDR3aa: CASSSGLAVGELFF

abundance: -
v_gene: TRBV7-8
j_gene: TRBJ2-1
d_gene: TRBD2
CDR3nt: TGTGCCAGCAGCTTAACGGCTAGCGGGGGGTACAATGAGCAGTTCTTC
CDR3aa: CASSLTASGGYNEQFF

abundance: few
v_gene: TRBV5-4
j_gene: TRBJ2-2
d_gene: -
CDR3nt: TGTGCCATCAGCATCCTGGGTGGGGCCTACTTGCGCGGCACCGGCGAGCTGTTTTTT
CDR3aa: CAISILGGAYLRGTGELFF

abundance: -
v_gene: TRBV9
j_gene: TRBJ2-1
d_gene: TRBD2
CDR3nt: TGTGCCAGCAGCGCGGCCCTAGCGGGGGGGCCAGATGAGCAGTTCTTC
CDR3aa: CASSAALAGGPDEQFF

abundance: -
v_gene: TRBV6-5
j_gene: TRBJ1-2
d_gene: TRBD1
CDR3nt: TGTGCCAGCAGGCGACCCGGGACAGGGACTGTTGGCTACACCTTC
CDR3aa: CASRRPGTGTVGYTF

abundance: -
v_gene: TRBV11-2
j_gene: TRBJ2-7
d_gene: -
CDR3nt: TGTGCCAGCAGCTTAGATTGGAGTTCCTACGAGCAGTACTTC
CDR3aa: CASSLDWSSYEQYF

abundance: -
v_gene: TRBV28
j_gene: TRBJ1-5
d_gene: TRBD1
CDR3nt: TGTGCCAGCAGTTCGGACAGGGGCCAGCCCCAGCATTTT
CDR3aa: CASSSDRGQPQHF

abundance: -
v_gene: TRBV11-2
j_gene: TRBJ1-2
d_gene: -
CDR3nt: TGTGCCAGCAGCTTAACTCGTGCTGGGGCGACAGGCTATGGCTACACCTTC
CDR3aa: CASSLTRAGATGYGYTF